This T cell receptor beta chain was observed in a study of T cells in Graves' hyperthyroidism and ophthalmopathy. Findings and limits, study-wide: Most thyroid clonotypes that were expanded above 0.001 also turned up in blood.

Looked up from germline, CDR1 is MNHEY and CDR2 is SVGAGI. This CDR3 is 13 amino acids long. V lost 0 bases to trimming and J lost 7 bases, with 7 bases between them. It was RNA transcripts that yielded the amplified TCR beta CDR3 regions. The TCR CDR3 was amplified in a first-round RT-PCR using the HTBI primer set. TCRdb called the multiplex PCR reads again in MiXCR, with one record for every CDR3 protein. The profile shows 410,000 or so distinct CDR3 sequences, approximately 14% of them singletons. In this sample, this clonotype turned up a few times. What it binds is unknown. The V and J genes are TRBV6-5 and TRBJ1-5; D ambiguous. Material: blood. The TCR comes from a man younger than 35 with Graves' ophthalmopathy. The CDR3 bases are TGTGCCAGCAGTTACTCGGGGTACCAGCCCCAGCATTTT. This translates into CASSYSGYQPQHF.